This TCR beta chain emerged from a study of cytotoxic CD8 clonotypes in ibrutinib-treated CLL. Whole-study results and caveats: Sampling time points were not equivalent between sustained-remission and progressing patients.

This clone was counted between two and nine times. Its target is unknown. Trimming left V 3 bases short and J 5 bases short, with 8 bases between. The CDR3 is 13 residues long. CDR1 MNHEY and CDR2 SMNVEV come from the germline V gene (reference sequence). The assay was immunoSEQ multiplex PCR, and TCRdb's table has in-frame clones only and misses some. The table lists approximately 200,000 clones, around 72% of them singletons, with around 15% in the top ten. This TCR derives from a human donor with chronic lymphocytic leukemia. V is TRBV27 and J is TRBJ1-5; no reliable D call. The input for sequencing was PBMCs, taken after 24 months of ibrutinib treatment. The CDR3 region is CASSFLGDQPQHF. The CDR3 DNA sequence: TGTGCCAGCAGTTTTCTGGGTGATCAGCCCCAGCATTTT.